The next 3 T cell receptor beta chains were all read from a single sample in a study of blood T cell repertoires in COVID-19. Repertoires were generated with immunoSEQ multiplex PCR, while TCRdb's copy carries only in-frame clones and drops some. The sample has over 60,000 clones, 85% to 90% seen once. The sample comprised peripheral blood. The source is a man aged 70-80 years with active or convalescent COVID-19.

V gene TRBV5-1 combines with J gene TRBJ2-7; TRBD2 aligns across 7 bases. This CDR3 region has 14 residues. The germline V gene has CDR1 SGHRS and CDR2 YFSETQ. Trimming removed 3 bases from V and 2 bases from J; junction bases left unmatched: 5. This CDR3 is CASSSQAGAYEQYF. The CDR3 region has the DNA TGCGCCAGCAGCTCCCAGGCGGGAGCCTACGAGCAGTACTTC.

The V call is TRBV7-2, the J call TRBJ2-1; 9 positions agree with TRBD2. Per germline, CDR1 SGHTA and CDR2 FQGNSA. This CDR3 comprises 14 residues. V trimming: 7 bases; J trimming: 10 bases; junction bases outside the gene matches: 11. CDR3: CASTPAVAGEEQFF. In DNA form, the CDR3 reads TGTGCCAGCACCCCCGCGGTAGCGGGAGAAGAGCAGTTCTTC. The entire variable domain, with the rest obtained from reference TRBV7-2 and TRBJ2-1, is as follows: GAGVSQSPSNKVTEKGKDVELRCDPISGHTALYWYRQSLGQGLEFLIYFQGNSAPDKSGLPSDRFSAERTGGSVSTLTIQRTQQEDSAVYLCASTPAVAGEEQFFGPGTRLTVL.

The chain uses TRBV29-1 and TRBJ1-4; possibly TRBD1 for D (6 bases). The V and J ends lost 7 bases and 7 bases respectively, with 13 bases between them. Looked up from germline, CDR1 is SQVTM and CDR2 is ANQGSEA. There are 12 residues in the CDR3. The CDR3 spells CSARGGGEKLFF. The CDR3 DNA reads TGCAGCGCTCGGGGGGGCGGTGAAAAACTGTTTTTT.